These 20 T cell receptor beta chains share one sample of origin, sequenced in a study of CD8+ T cells in alopecia areata. Once RNA had been extracted, it was reverse transcribed into cDNA to act as the sequencing template. Some clones are missing from TCRdb's copy, which holds only in-frame ones; the method was immunoSEQ multiplex PCR. The sample has about 150,000 clones, around 62% seen once; the top ten hold 36%. The sample consisted of CD8+ T cells sorted from blood. The origin of the receptors is a human donor in good health.

This clone appeared a few times. This sequence joins TRBV29-1 and TRBJ1-1; 10 positions agree with TRBD1. The CDR3 covers 14 residues. Germline assignment: CDR1 SQVTM and CDR2 ANQGSEA. This chain's CDR3 is CGRDRGRMNTEAFF. The CDR3 coding sequence is TGCGGAAGGGACAGGGGCCGGATGAACACTGAAGCTTTCTTT.

This clone appeared a few times. This rearrangement joins TRBV4-1 to TRBJ2-7; D call uncertain. The germline V gene has CDR1 MGHRA and CDR2 YSYEKL. V lost 0 bases, J lost 0 bases, and 9 bases lay in between. The CDR3 extends over 15 amino acids. The CDR3 DNA reads as TGCGCCAGCAGCCAAGATAGCCCCGGCTCCTACGAGCAGTACTTC. The encoded protein is CASSQDSPGSYEQYF.

The rearrangement links TRBV2 to TRBJ2-7; perhaps TRBD2 as D (5 bases). Trimming pared 7 bases from V and 3 bases from J, leaving 16 bases between. CDR3 length: 14 residues. Germline CDR1 is SNHLY and CDR2 is FYNNEI. This CDR3 is CASKGEAGYYEQYF. The CDR3 DNA follows: TGTGCCAGCAAGGGAGAGGCAGGTTACTACGAGCAGTACTTC.

The chain is built from TRBV15 and TRBJ1-1; D not resolved. The CDR3 length is 13 residues. Between the trimmed V and J ends, which lost 0 bases and 5 bases, there was a span of 7 bases. Germline V gene sequence: CDR1 LNHNV, CDR2 YYDKDF (reference sequence). The CDR3 loop reads CATSRDRNTEAFF. CDR3 DNA: TGTGCCACCAGCAGAGACAGGAATACTGAAGCTTTCTTT.

This chain connects TRBV28 to TRBJ2-7; no clear D gene. Germline V gene sequence: CDR1 MDHEN, CDR2 SYDVKM. This CDR3 contains 11 residues. Trimming removed 3 bases at V and 4 bases at J, with 4 bases between. The CDR3 is CASSFNYEQYF. DNA of the CDR3: TGTGCCAGCAGTTTTAATTACGAGCAGTACTTC.

CDR3 sequence reads: CASSRTGTGDTEAFF. CDR3 sequence (DNA): TGCGCCAGCAGCCGGACCGGGACAGGAGACACTGAAGCTTTCTTT. This rearrangement joins TRBV5-1 to TRBJ1-1; 8 positions match TRBD1. The CDR3 extends over 15 amino acids. The V segment lost 4 bases and the J segment 3 bases; nucleotides outside the gene matches: 8. In germline, CDR1 is SGHRS, CDR2 YFSETQ. The full variable domain, in which reference TRBV5-1 and TRBJ1-1 provide the parts outside the CDR3, is KAGVTQTPRYLIKTRGQQVTLSCSPISGHRSVSWYQQTPGQGLQFLFEYFSETQRNKGNFPGRFSGRQFSNSRSEMNVSTLELGDSALYLCASSRTGTGDTEAFFGQGTRLTVV.

This rearrangement joins TRBV29-1 to TRBJ2-7, with TRBD1 matching over 9 bases. The CDR3 length is 14 residues. With V trimmed by 5 bases and J by 2 bases, 7 bases remained unmatched. Germline CDR1 and CDR2: SQVTM and ANQGSEA. CDR3 nucleotides: TGCAGCGTTCGGCAACAGGGGGCGGCCTACGAGCAGTACTTC. This translates into CSVRQQGAAYEQYF.

Written as DNA, the CDR3 is TGCAGCGTGGGGACTAGCGGTCTCACAGATACGCAGTATTTT. Protein product: CSVGTSGLTDTQYF. This rearrangement joins TRBV29-1 to TRBJ2-3; 11 positions match TRBD2. In germline, CDR1 is SQVTM, CDR2 ANQGSEA. The CDR3 has 14 residues. Germline trimming cut 6 bases from V and 2 bases from J; bases unmatched to any gene: 4.

This clone was observed a few times. This chain joins TRBV4-1 and TRBJ2-7, with D possibly matching TRBD1 (6 bases). V dropped 4 bases and J dropped 2 bases, with 9 bases sitting between them. CDR1 MGHRA and CDR2 YSYEKL come from the germline V gene. The length of the CDR3 is 13 residues. In DNA form, the CDR3 reads TGCGCCAGCAGCCCAGGGACACCCTACGAGCAGTACTTC. Encoded protein: CASSPGTPYEQYF.

The chain carries TRBV2 and TRBJ2-5; 8 nucleotides match TRBD1. The CDR3 is 16 amino acids. The trim removed 2 bases at V and 4 bases at J, leaving 9 bases unmatched. CDR1 and CDR2 (germline): SNHLY, FYNNEI. The CDR3 DNA reads as TGTGCCAGCAGTGAATTTGGACAGGGAGGAGGAGAGACCCAGTACTTC. Translation gives CASSEFGQGGGETQYF.

This clone was recorded a few times. This chain connects TRBV29-1 to TRBJ1-2; 9 bases agree with TRBD1. This CDR3 comprises 11 residues. The V gene's germline CDR1 is SQVTM and CDR2 ANQGSEA. Trimming took 6 bases from V and 8 from J; bases not matched to a gene: 4. The CDR3 nucleotides read TGCAGCGTGGCGGACAGGGGCGGCTACACCTTC. Its translation is CSVADRGGYTF. The whole variable domain, filled in from reference TRBV29-1 and TRBJ1-2, reads SAVISQKPSRDICQRGTSLTIQCQVDSQVTMMFWYRQQPGQSLTLIATANQGSEATYESGFVIDKFPISRPNLTFSTLTVSNMSPEDSSIYLCSVADRGGYTFGSGTRLTVV.

Notes on this clone: The germline gene is not matched at one end of the junction; a read error may be the cause. The J gene is TRBJ2-1, the V gene TRBV4-1; TRBD1 aligns across 8 bases. The CDR3 sequence is 16 residues long. Germline lookup yields CDR1 MGHRA and CDR2 YSYEKL. The DNA of the CDR3 is TGCACCAGCAGCCAAGATGCAGGCAGGGGGCATCGGGAGCAGTTCTTC. Translation gives CTSSQDAGRGHREQFF.

The chain is built from TRBV2 and TRBJ1-5; D remains ambiguous. Deletions cut 6 bases from V and 0 bases from J, with 12 bases between. Germline CDR1 reads SNHLY; CDR2 reads FYNNEI. The CDR3 is made up of 15 amino acids. CDR3 amino acids: CASRKQPDSNQPQHF. The CDR3 DNA reads as TGTGCCAGCAGGAAACAGCCAGATAGCAATCAGCCCCAGCATTTT.

The chain recombines TRBV4-1 with TRBJ2-5, with TRBD2 matching 12 bases. This CDR3 is 17 amino acids long. Germline-derived CDR1 and CDR2 are MGHRA and YSYEKL. With V trimmed by 4 bases and J by 2 bases, 8 bases remained unmatched. The CDR3 nucleotides read TGCGCCAGCAGCCCCAGGGCTGGACTAGCGGGACAAGAGACCCAGTACTTC. Amino acids: CASSPRAGLAGQETQYF.

The rearrangement joins TRBV13 to TRBJ2-5, with D possibly being TRBD2 (6 bases). The CDR3 sequence is 14 residues long. Germline CDR1 reads PRHDT; CDR2 reads FYEKMQ (reference sequence). V was clipped by 4 bases and J by 2 bases, with 11 bases between them. The CDR3 protein is CASSSEGWQETQYF. CDR3 sequence (DNA): TGTGCCAGCAGCTCGGAGGGGTGGCAAGAGACCCAGTACTTC. The entire variable domain, with the rest obtained from reference TRBV13 and TRBJ2-5, is as follows: AAGVIQSPRHLIKEKRETATLKCYPIPRHDTVYWYQQGPGQDPQFLISFYEKMQSDKGSIPDRFSAQQFSDYHSELNMSSLELGDSALYFCASSSEGWQETQYFGPGTRLLVL.

This clone was seen a few times. CDR3 residues: CSADREGTGELFF. In DNA form, the CDR3 reads TGCAGCGCCGACAGGGAGGGGACCGGGGAGCTGTTTTTT. V gene TRBV29-1 combines with J gene TRBJ2-2, with D perhaps TRBD1 or TRBD2 (7 bases each). Germline V gene data show CDR1 as SQVTM and CDR2 as ANQGSEA. The CDR3 covers 13 residues. Between the trimmed V and J ends, which lost 7 bases and 5 bases, there was a span of 14 bases.

The chain has TRBV19 and TRBJ1-5; D not certain. V gave up 5 bases and J gave up 0 bases, with 11 bases separating them. CDR1 is LNHDA, CDR2 SQIVND, per germline (reference sequence). The CDR3 has 15 amino acids. As DNA, the CDR3 is TGTGCCAGTAGTTTTAGTCTGAATAGCAATCAGCCCCAGCATTTT. Amino acid sequence: CASSFSLNSNQPQHF.

V and J are TRBV4-2 and TRBJ1-1, with TRBD1 matching 7 bases. V was pared by 1 base and J by 7 bases, with 6 bases of the junction left unmatched. Germline V CDR1 and CDR2: LGHNA, YNFKEQ. The CDR3 spans 14 residues. CDR3 in DNA: TGTGCCAGCAGCCAAGGGACAGGTTATGATGAAGCTTTCTTT. This translates into CASSQGTGYDEAFF.

This chain links TRBV14 with TRBJ2-7; TRBD1 is a possible D gene (5 bases). V shed 2 bases and J shed 7 bases, with 15 bases lying between them. The CDR3 contains 14 residues. Germline loops: CDR1 SGHDN, CDR2 FVKESK. CDR3 DNA: TGTGCCAGCAGCCAATTTGGCAGGGATGGAGAGCAGTACTTC. It codes for CASSQFGRDGEQYF. Variable domain in full (rest from reference TRBV14 and TRBJ2-7): EAGVTQFPSHSVIEKGQTVTLRCDPISGHDNLYWYRRVMGKEIKFLLHFVKESKQDESGMPNNRFLAERTGGTYSTLKVQPAELEDSGVYFCASSQFGRDGEQYFGPGTRLTVT.

The V call is TRBV4-1, the J call TRBJ2-2; D is undetermined. CDR1 is MGHRA and CDR2 is YSYEKL in the germline V gene. This CDR3 is built from 14 residues. Deletions cut 1 base from V and 5 bases from J, with 8 bases between. The CDR3 DNA sequence: TGCGCCAGCAGCCAAGCAGTGGCTACCGGGGAGCTGTTTTTT. This codes for CASSQAVATGELFF.